These 28 T cell receptor beta chains were all obtained from the same sample, sequenced in a study of cytotoxic CD8 clonotypes in ibrutinib-treated CLL. TCRdb keeps only in-frame clones here, not all; method: immunoSEQ multiplex PCR. The table includes approximately 200,000 clones, over 60% detected once. The sample was PBMCs, taken after 24 months of ibrutinib treatment. The receptors shown here come from a human donor with chronic lymphocytic leukemia.

This clone occurred once. V usage is TRBV28 and J usage is TRBJ2-7; tentative D call: TRBD2 (6 bases). The V gene lost 6 bases and the J gene lost 6 bases, with 15 bases spanning the gap. The germline CDR1 and CDR2 sequences are MDHEN and SYDVKM. The CDR3 has 13 amino acids. The CDR3 sequence: CASRPLGEAEQYF. DNA of the CDR3: TGTGCCAGCAGACCCCTGGGGGAGGCCGAGCAGTACTTC. The full variable domain, completed using reference TRBV28 and TRBJ2-7, is DVKVTQSSRYLVKRTGEKVFLECVQDMDHENMFWYRQDPGLGLRLIYFSYDVKMKEKGDIPEGYSVSREKKERFSLILESASTNQTSMYLCASRPLGEAEQYFGPGTRLTVT.

There are a few counts of this clone. The chain is built from TRBV5-4 and TRBJ1-1, with TRBD1 as a possible D gene (6 bases). There are 15 residues in the CDR3. CDR1 and CDR2 from the germline V gene are SGHNT and YYREEE (reference sequence). Trimming pared 4 bases from V and 7 bases from J, leaving 20 bases between. In DNA form, the CDR3 reads TGTGCCAGCAGCACCCGTAGGGGGGCGCGGGTTGAAGCTTTCTTT. Its protein is CASSTRRGARVEAFF.

This rearrangement joins TRBV7-2 to TRBJ1-5, with 7 bases aligning to TRBD1. The CDR3 is 15 amino acids. Germline V lookup: CDR1 SGHTA, CDR2 FQGNSA. Trimming at V came to 3 bases and at J to 4 bases, leaving 6 bases not matched to a gene. The chain's CDR3 is CASSFTTGPNQPQHF. CDR3 sequence (DNA): TGTGCCAGCAGCTTTACGACAGGGCCAAATCAGCCCCAGCATTTT.

This clone was counted a single time. The genes are TRBV19 and TRBJ1-5; possibly TRBD1 for D (5 bases). This CDR3 region has 17 residues. Germline-derived CDR1 and CDR2 are LNHDA and SQIVND (reference sequence). Between the trimmed V and J ends, which lost 5 bases and 3 bases, there was a span of 20 bases. Here the CDR3 DNA reads TGTGCCAGTAGTTCCCCCGGGGGAACCCTACTCAATCAGCCCCAGCATTTT. It specifies CASSSPGGTLLNQPQHF.

The chain employs TRBV28 and TRBJ2-4; perhaps D is TRBD1 or TRBD2 (5 bases each). Per germline, CDR1 MDHEN and CDR2 SYDVKM. The CDR3 totals 13 residues. V shed 5 bases and J shed 7 bases, with 12 bases lying between them. CDR3 coding DNA: TGTGCCAGCAGTGCCGGGGACGGGAACATTCAGTACTTC. Translation: CASSAGDGNIQYF. The full variable domain, completed using reference TRBV28 and TRBJ2-4, is DVKVTQSSRYLVKRTGEKVFLECVQDMDHENMFWYRQDPGLGLRLIYFSYDVKMKEKGDIPEGYSVSREKKERFSLILESASTNQTSMYLCASSAGDGNIQYFGAGTRLSVL.

The sample holds a few counts of this clone. V usage is TRBV5-4 and J usage is TRBJ1-1; a weak D match, TRBD1 (5 bases). The CDR3 consists of 14 residues. Trimming took off 5 bases at V and 6 bases at J, with 17 bases between the two ends. From germline, CDR1 is SGHNT and CDR2 YYREEE (reference sequence). The CDR3 protein is CASSQRDLHSEAFF. The CDR3 DNA reads as TGTGCCAGCAGTCAACGGGACCTACACTCTGAAGCTTTCTTT. The whole variable domain, remainder taken from reference TRBV5-4 and TRBJ1-1, is ETGVTQSPTHLIKTRGQQVTLRCSSQSGHNTVSWYQQALGQGPQFIFQYYREEENGRGNFPPRFSGLQFPNYSSELNVNALELDDSALYLCASSQRDLHSEAFFGQGTRLTVV.

This rearrangement joins TRBV27 to TRBJ2-7; a possible D gene is TRBD1 (5 bases). Looked up from germline, CDR1 is MNHEY and CDR2 is SMNVEV (reference sequence). Trimming shortened V by 5 bases and J by 0 bases, and 17 bases separated the two germline ends. This CDR3 is 16 amino acids long. CDR3 sequence reads: CASSTRQSHSSYEQYF. The CDR3 DNA follows: TGTGCCAGCAGTACCCGACAGTCCCATAGCTCCTACGAGCAGTACTTC.

As regards this clone: One end of the junction varies from germline; a read error may be responsible. This chain joins TRBV2 and TRBJ2-4; D possibly corresponds to TRBD1 (6 bases). Germline-derived CDR1 and CDR2 are SNHLY and FYNNEI. CDR3 length equals 12 residues. The CDR3 loop reads CASREGGNIQYF. For the CDR3, the DNA is TGTGCCAGCAGGGAAGGGGGAAACATTCAGTACTTC.

This clone came up once. This sequence joins TRBV18 and TRBJ2-7; 9 bases match TRBD1. The CDR3 has 16 amino acids. The trim removed 0 bases at V and 4 bases at J, leaving 7 bases unmatched. From germline, CDR1 is KGHSH and CDR2 LQKENI. The CDR3, as DNA: TGTGCCAGCTCACCACCCTCCCGGGACAGGGAATACGAGCAGTACTTC. Its translation: CASSPPSRDREYEQYF.

As to this clone: This specimen includes other DNA sequences encoding the same CDR3. This chain uses TRBV9 with TRBJ2-1; possibly TRBD2 for D (6 bases). V was clipped by 0 bases and J by 1 base, with 8 bases between them. Germline V CDR1 and CDR2: SGDLS, YYNGEE. This CDR3 has 15 residues. DNA for the CDR3: TGTGCCAGCAGCGTAGGCGCGGGATCCTACAATGAGCAGTTCTTC. Translating it yields CASSVGAGSYNEQFF. Full variable domain (rest looked up from reference TRBV9 and TRBJ2-1): DSGVTQTPKHLITATGQRVTLRCSPRSGDLSVYWYQQSLDQGLQFLIQYYNGEERAKGNILERFSAQQFPDLHSELNLSSLELGDSALYFCASSVGAGSYNEQFFGPGTRLTVL.

This clone appeared a few times. The chain is built from TRBV25-1 and TRBJ1-1; D ambiguous. Per the germline V gene, CDR1 is MGHDK and CDR2 is SYGVNS. Trimming left V 5 bases short and J 5 bases short, with 6 bases between. This CDR3 is built from 11 residues. CDR3 coding DNA: TGTGCCAGCAGTTTCCGTACTGAAGCTTTCTTT. Protein: CASSFRTEAFF.

The chain recombines TRBV7-6 with TRBJ2-5; D is undetermined. CDR3 length: 15 amino acids. Trimming removed 2 bases at V and 2 bases at J, with 12 bases between. Germline CDR1 SGHVS, CDR2 FNYEAQ. In DNA, the CDR3 is TGTGCCAGCAGCTTACTAGGGTTCAAACAAGAGACCCAGTACTTC. Residues: CASSLLGFKQETQYF.

The genes are TRBV27 and TRBJ1-4; 10 bases are a match to TRBD1. The CDR3 has 17 residues. Trimming at V came to 4 bases and at J to 7 bases, leaving 12 bases not matched to a gene. In germline, CDR1 is MNHEY, CDR2 SMNVEV (reference sequence). The CDR3, as DNA: TGTGCCAGCAGTTCCATGAACCCGGGACAGGGGAGTGAAAAACTGTTTTTT. Protein sequence: CASSSMNPGQGSEKLFF.

V is TRBV27 and J is TRBJ1-1; perhaps TRBD1 as D (5 bases). V was trimmed by 3 bases and J by 4 bases, leaving 9 bases between them. The CDR3 loop spans 13 amino acids. CDR1 is MNHEY, CDR2 SMNVEV, per germline (reference sequence). The CDR3 loop reads CASSFQGITEAFF. CDR3 DNA: TGTGCCAGCAGTTTCCAGGGCATCACTGAAGCTTTCTTT.

The rearrangement joins TRBV7-9 to TRBJ2-4, with 8 bases matching TRBD2. CDR3 length: 15 amino acids. Germline CDR1 reads SEHNR; CDR2 reads FQNEAQ (reference sequence). The trim removed 6 bases at V and 1 base at J, leaving 5 bases unmatched. CDR3 protein: CASSQSGSAKNIQYF. The CDR3 nucleotides are TGTGCCAGCAGTCAAAGCGGGAGTGCCAAAAACATTCAGTACTTC.

The chain is built from TRBV19 and TRBJ1-1; D is unresolved. V was shortened by 6 bases and J by 5 bases, with 7 bases between the two germline ends. The CDR3 has 11 residues. CDR1 LNHDA and CDR2 SQIVND come from the germline V gene (reference sequence). The CDR3 loop reads CASRRVTEAFF. As DNA, the CDR3 is TGTGCCAGTAGACGGGTAACTGAAGCTTTCTTT. The full variable domain, rest sourced from reference TRBV19 and TRBJ1-1, is DGGITQSPKYLFRKEGQNVTLSCEQNLNHDAMYWYRQDPGQGLRLIYYSQIVNDFQKGDIAEGYSVSREKKESFPLTVTSAQKNPTAFYLCASRRVTEAFFGQGTRLTVV.

The table lists this clone with a few counts. This rearrangement joins TRBV11-2 to TRBJ2-7; a possible D gene is TRBD1 (6 bases). The CDR3 covers 15 residues. The V and J ends lost 2 bases and 5 bases respectively, with 16 bases between them. Looked up from germline, CDR1 is SGHAT and CDR2 is FQNNGV. The DNA for the CDR3 is TGTGCCAGCAGCTTAAGTCGGCAGGGGTTGAACGAGCAGTACTTC. Residues: CASSLSRQGLNEQYF.

The chain carries TRBV27 and TRBJ2-5, with a possible D match to TRBD2 (6 bases). This CDR3 is 17 amino acids long. CDR1 is MNHEY and CDR2 is SMNVEV in the germline V gene (reference sequence). Between the trimmed V and J ends, which lost 8 bases and 3 bases, there was a span of 25 bases. This chain's CDR3 is CASAPRDSPSIKETQYF. The DNA of the CDR3 is TGTGCCAGCGCCCCCCGGGACTCGCCTTCTATCAAAGAGACCCAGTACTTC.

The chain couples TRBV13 to TRBJ2-7, with a possible D match to TRBD1 (5 bases). Germline values: CDR1 PRHDT, CDR2 FYEKMQ (reference sequence). The V end was cut by 5 bases, the J end by 6 bases, with 17 bases between. The CDR3 is 14 amino acids. The CDR3 nucleotides are TGTGCCAGCAGCCCCGCAGGCGGTGGGGCCGAGCAGTACTTC. Protein product: CASSPAGGGAEQYF.

The V and J genes are TRBV10-1 and TRBJ2-7; a weak D match, TRBD2 (6 bases). CDR3 length equals 17 residues. Germline-derived CDR1 and CDR2 are WNHNN and SYGVQD (reference sequence). Trimming removed 6 bases at V and 3 bases at J, with 24 bases between. For the CDR3, the DNA is TGCGCCAGCAGGGCCACCCCCCTTAGACTAGTTTTCTACGAGCAGTACTTC. Translation gives CASRATPLRLVFYEQYF.

This rearrangement joins TRBV30 to TRBJ2-3; D uncertain. This CDR3 contains 15 residues. Germline CDR1 reads GTSNPN; CDR2 reads SVGIG (reference sequence). Deletions cut 0 bases from V and 0 bases from J, with 10 bases between. CDR3 sequence: CAWSVPSGSTDTQYF. The CDR3 DNA sequence: TGTGCCTGGAGTGTACCTTCCGGGAGCACAGATACGCAGTATTTT.

The gene calls are TRBV2 and TRBJ2-3; D is ambiguous. This CDR3 has 13 residues. V lost 4 bases and J lost 2, with 7 bases in between. The germline V gene has CDR1 SNHLY and CDR2 FYNNEI. The chain's CDR3 is CASSGEITDTQYF. The CDR3 DNA follows: TGTGCCAGCAGTGGAGAGATCACAGATACGCAGTATTTT.

This rearrangement joins TRBV5-6 to TRBJ2-7, with 9 nucleotides matching TRBD2. The trim removed 4 bases at V and 0 bases at J, leaving 14 bases unmatched. This CDR3 has 18 amino acids. Germline assignment: CDR1 SGHDT and CDR2 YYEEEE. CDR3: CASSPRLWISGSSYEQYF. As DNA, the CDR3 is TGTGCCAGCAGCCCGCGACTTTGGATTAGCGGGAGCTCCTACGAGCAGTACTTC.

V is TRBV2 and J is TRBJ2-3, with D unresolved. The CDR3 totals 16 residues. Deletions cut 7 bases from V and 0 bases from J, with 17 bases between. CDR1 SNHLY and CDR2 FYNNEI come from the germline V gene. The CDR3 is CASKSSSGQSTDTQYF. DNA of the CDR3: TGTGCCAGCAAAAGTAGCAGTGGGCAAAGCACAGATACGCAGTATTTT. Filled out from reference TRBV2 and TRBJ2-3, the complete variable domain reads EPEVTQTPSHQVTQMGQEVILRCVPISNHLYFYWYRQILGQKVEFLVSFYNNEISEKSEIFDDQFSVERPDGSNFTLKIRSTKLEDSAMYFCASKSSSGQSTDTQYFGPGTRLTVL.

V gene TRBV5-6 combines with J gene TRBJ1-5; 8 bases agree with TRBD1. After removal of 3 bases from V and 3 bases from J, the junction contained 11 bases not matched to a gene. Germline V gene data show CDR1 as SGHDT and CDR2 as YYEEEE. The CDR3 consists of 17 residues. CDR3 DNA: TGTGCCAGCAGCTCCACGGGGGACAGGACCATCAATCAGCCCCAGCATTTT. It specifies CASSSTGDRTINQPQHF. Full variable domain (rest looked up from reference TRBV5-6 and TRBJ1-5): DAGVTQSPTHLIKTRGQQVTLRCSPKSGHDTVSWYQQALGQGPQFIFQYYEEEERQRGNFPDRFSGHQFPNYSSELNVNALLLGDSALYLCASSSTGDRTINQPQHFGDGTRLSIL.

This clone was recorded a few times. The CDR3, as DNA: TGTGCCAGCAGTTTATGGGCAGACGGGGGACAGCCCCAGCATTTT. Amino acids: CASSLWADGGQPQHF. The chain has TRBV28 and TRBJ1-5, with a weak D call TRBD1 (5 bases). Germline V gene sequence: CDR1 MDHEN, CDR2 SYDVKM. Trimming removed 0 bases from V and 7 bases from J, with 13 bases in between. The CDR3 runs 15 residues.

The gene calls are TRBV18 and TRBJ1-3; 7 bases fit TRBD1. V trimming: 1 base; J trimming: 0 bases; junction bases outside the gene matches: 3. CDR3 size: 16 residues. Germline-derived CDR1 and CDR2 are KGHSH and LQKENI. The CDR3 DNA is TGTGCCAGCTCACCACGGGACAGCAGCTCTGGAAACACCATATATTTT. Translation gives CASSPRDSSSGNTIYF. The whole variable domain, filled in from reference TRBV18 and TRBJ1-3, reads NAGVMQNPRHLVRRRGQEARLRCSPMKGHSHVYWYRQLPEEGLKFMVYLQKENIIDESGMPKERFSAEFPKEGPSILRIQQVVRGDSAAYFCASSPRDSSSGNTIYFGEGSWLTVV.

This clone was seen only once. The chain carries TRBV14 and TRBJ1-2; D is ambiguous. The V end was cut by 1 base, the J end by 4 bases, with 13 bases between. The CDR3 contains 15 residues. CDR1 and CDR2 (germline): SGHDN, FVKESK. The CDR3 is CASSQVARWSYGYTF. Written as DNA, the CDR3 is TGTGCCAGCAGCCAAGTGGCCAGGTGGAGCTATGGCTACACCTTC.